This is a list of T cell receptor beta chains from one sample in a study of OX40 agonist ivuxolimab in advanced cancers. Clones were read by immunoSEQ multiplex PCR, and TCRdb kept only the in-frame ones, dropping some. Among approximately 80,000 clones listed, about 91% were seen once. The specimen comprised CD4+ or CD8+ T cells sorted from blood, sampled in a trial of the OX40 agonist ivuxolimab. Source of these receptors: an adult with an advanced solid tumor such as melanoma, head and neck, liver or kidney cancer. Both conserved end residues are trimmed from each CDR3. Each record gives: J gene, V gene, CDR3 protein.

TRBJ1-6 | TRBV2 | ASGEGPSYNSPLH
TRBJ1-5 | TRBV25-1 | ASSPGGTVNQPQH
TRBJ1-5 | TRBV19 | ASSVGGAADDQPQH
TRBJ1-5 | TRBV2 | ASSVEPNQPQH
TRBJ2-5 | TRBV12-5 | ASGLVRADQETQY
TRBJ1-5 | TRBV5-4 | ASSAGQGGNQPQH
TRBJ2-5 | TRBV19 | ASSIRRETQY
TRBJ2-7 | TRBV6-5 | ASSYRGYGEQY
TRBJ1-6 | TRBV6-4 | ASSEGQGASSPLH
TRBJ2-2 | TRBV9 | ASRDRGNTGELF
TRBJ1-2 | TRBV27 | ASSLLVYGYT
TRBJ2-2 | TRBV28 | ASSSGPTHPGELF
TRBJ2-5 | TRBV28 | ASSFWQETQY
TRBJ2-2 | TRBV5-1 | ASSLSGANTGELF
TRBJ1-1 | TRBV4-1 | ASAPLWGMNTEAF
TRBJ2-6 | TRBV10-3 | AISDSPGANVLT
TRBJ2-7 | TRBV5-1 | ASSTTSGMREQY
TRBJ1-4 | TRBV4-1 | ASSITPTRISSGGKEKLF
TRBJ2-7 | TRBV4-3 | ASSRGTGGAYEQY
TRBJ1-1 | TRBV7-3 | ASSFSPTNTEAF
TRBJ2-2 | TRBV28 | ASSSFTGELF
TRBJ1-4 | TRBV7-9 | ASSLWVSGNEKLF
TRBJ1-1 | TRBV5-8 | ASSYSSGTANTEAF
TRBJ2-2 | TRBV19 | ASSIESVTGWRRTGELF
TRBJ1-4 | TRBV19 | ASSISRGEKLF
TRBJ1-2 | TRBV7-9 | ASSKGVASFNYGYT
TRBJ2-1 | TRBV5-4 | ASSLGGALSSYNEQF
TRBJ2-2 | TRBV5-1 | ASSSRDEGWELF
TRBJ2-2 | TRBV28 | ASSPDRDTGELF
TRBJ2-2 | TRBV19 | ASSMGQTGELF
TRBJ2-6 | TRBV5-1 | ASSPLDRTSSGANVLT
TRBJ2-7 | TRBV7-3 | ASSGGQGYEQY
TRBJ1-4 | TRBV27 | ASSGATTNEKLF
TRBJ2-2 | TRBV2 | ASSAIFQGGGELF
TRBJ2-3 | TRBV29-1 | SVASSGSTDTQY
TRBJ2-3 | TRBV19 | ASSIGQSTDTQY
TRBJ2-3 | TRBV5-1 | ASSLSLAAGADTQY
TRBJ2-5 | TRBV18 | ASSPQETQY
TRBJ2-3 | TRBV21-1 | ASSNQAQEADTQY
TRBJ2-7 | TRBV28 | ASSLTGAGRLYEQY
TRBJ1-2 | TRBV6-6 | ASSYISGQAGGYT
TRBJ2-5 | TRBV7-3 | ASSFSGGLQETQY
TRBJ1-1 | TRBV2 | ASSTWNTEAF
TRBJ2-3 | TRBV6-5 | ASSSRVFDTQY
TRBJ1-1 | TRBV19 | ASGRMNTEAF
TRBJ1-1 | TRBV5-6 | ASRLRGVWTEAF